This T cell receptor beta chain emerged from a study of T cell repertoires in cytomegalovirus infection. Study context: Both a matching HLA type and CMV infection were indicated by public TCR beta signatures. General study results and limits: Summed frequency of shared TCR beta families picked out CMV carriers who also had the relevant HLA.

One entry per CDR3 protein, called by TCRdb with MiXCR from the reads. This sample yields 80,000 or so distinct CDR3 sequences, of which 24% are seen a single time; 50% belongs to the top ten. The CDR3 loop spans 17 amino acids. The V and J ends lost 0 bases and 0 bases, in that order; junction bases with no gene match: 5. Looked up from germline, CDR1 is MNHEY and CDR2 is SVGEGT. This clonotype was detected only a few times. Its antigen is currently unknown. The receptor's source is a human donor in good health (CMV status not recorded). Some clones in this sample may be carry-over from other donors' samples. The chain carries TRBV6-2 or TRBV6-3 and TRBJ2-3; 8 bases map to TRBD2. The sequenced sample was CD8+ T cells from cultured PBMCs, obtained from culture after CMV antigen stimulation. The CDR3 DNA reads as TGTGCCAGCAGTTACTCGGAGAGCGGGAGAAGCACAGATACGCAGTATTTT. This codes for CASSYSESGRSTDTQYF.